The 24 T cell receptor beta chains presented below share a single source sample, sequenced in a study of T cell responses to AZD1222 COVID-19 vaccine. Clones were read by immunoSEQ multiplex PCR, and TCRdb kept only the in-frame ones, dropping some. Of about 59,000 clones listed, roughly 89% are singletons. The sample here was peripheral blood, taken 28 days after the second AZD1222 dose. The receptors originated from an adult who received the AZD1222 COVID-19 vaccine.

The J gene is TRBJ2-2, the V gene TRBV14; 9 bases map to TRBD2. V lost 4 bases, J lost 4 bases, and 4 bases stayed unmatched. The CDR3 totals 15 residues. Germline V lookup: CDR1 SGHDN, CDR2 FVKESK. CDR3 in amino acids: CASSPRLAATGELFF. The CDR3 DNA is TGTGCCAGCAGCCCCCGACTAGCGGCCACCGGGGAGCTGTTTTTT.

V usage is TRBV2 and J usage is TRBJ1-5, with D uncertain. Germline-derived CDR1 and CDR2 are SNHLY and FYNNEI. The V end was cut by 0 bases, the J end by 4 bases, with 7 bases between. This CDR3 spans 14 amino acids. CDR3 sequence reads: CASSEAQENQPQHF. The CDR3 DNA follows: TGTGCCAGCAGTGAAGCGCAGGAAAATCAGCCCCAGCATTTT.

The genes are TRBV25-1 and TRBJ1-4; perhaps TRBD1 as D (5 bases). Trimming left V 4 bases short and J 13 bases short, with 16 bases between. The CDR3 has 13 residues. CDR1 is MGHDK, CDR2 SYGVNS, per germline. The DNA for the CDR3 is TGTGCCAGCAGTGTGTACAGGTCTGGGGGACTGTTTTTT. Amino acid sequence: CASSVYRSGGLFF.

V gene TRBV28 combines with J gene TRBJ2-3; D might be TRBD2 (6 bases). This CDR3 contains 15 residues. Germline V CDR1 and CDR2: MDHEN, SYDVKM. The V end was cut by 8 bases, the J end by 6 bases, with 21 bases between. CDR3 region: CASRFLDVAGDTQYF. The CDR3 region has the DNA TGTGCCAGCCGCTTTCTGGACGTCGCGGGGGATACGCAGTATTTT.

The chain employs TRBV9 and TRBJ2-7, with 11 bases lining up with TRBD1. The V segment lost 0 bases and the J segment 6 bases; nucleotides outside the gene matches: 2. The CDR3 sequence is 14 residues long. The V gene's germline CDR1 is SGDLS and CDR2 YYNGEE. This CDR3 is CASSVGGQGAEQYF. In nucleotides, the CDR3 is TGTGCCAGCAGCGTAGGCGGACAGGGGGCCGAGCAGTACTTC.

The chain employs TRBV7-9 and TRBJ2-2; 7 nucleotides line up with TRBD1. The germline gives CDR1 SEHNR, CDR2 FQNEAQ (reference sequence). The CDR3 covers 17 residues. V was clipped by 4 bases and J by 5 bases; unmatched bases: 13. The CDR3 spells CASSSSRVAGGTGELFF. In DNA, the CDR3 is TGTGCCAGCAGCTCCAGCAGGGTGGCAGGGGGAACCGGGGAGCTGTTTTTT. The full variable domain, in which reference TRBV7-9 and TRBJ2-2 provide the parts outside the CDR3, is DTGVSQNPRHKITKRGQNVTFRCDPISEHNRLYWYRQTLGQGPEFLTYFQNEAQLEKSRLLSDRFSAERPKGSFSTLEIQRTEQGDSAMYLCASSSSRVAGGTGELFFGEGSRLTVL.

The CDR3 here is CASSLVSPRTDTQYF. In DNA form, the CDR3 reads TGCGCCAGCAGCTTGGTTAGCCCTCGCACAGATACGCAGTATTTT. The chain combines TRBV5-1 with TRBJ2-3, with D unresolved. V was cut by 0 bases and J by 1 base, with 9 bases left in between. This CDR3 spans 15 amino acids. Germline V CDR1 and CDR2: SGHRS, YFSETQ.

The chain employs TRBV6-2 or TRBV6-3 and TRBJ1-6, with a weak D call TRBD1 (6 bases). Between the trimmed V and J ends, which lost 2 bases and 5 bases, there was a span of 10 bases. The CDR3 runs 15 residues. CDR1 and CDR2 from the germline V gene are MNHEY and SVGEGT. CDR3 nucleotides: TGTGCCAGCAGTTACGGGGGGCGAGATAATTCACCCCTCCACTTT. This encodes CASSYGGRDNSPLHF.

J is TRBJ1-1 and V is TRBV28, with D unclear. This CDR3 is 13 amino acids long. CDR1 MDHEN and CDR2 SYDVKM come from the germline V gene. Trimming shortened V by 6 bases and J by 1 base, and 9 bases separated the two germline ends. CDR3 residues: CASSGRPNTEAFF. The CDR3 DNA reads TGTGCCAGCAGCGGACGTCCGAACACTGAAGCTTTCTTT.

This chain links TRBV5-1 with TRBJ1-2, with a tentative D call TRBD1 (6 bases). CDR1 and CDR2 from the germline V gene are SGHRS and YFSETQ. Trimming took 3 bases from V and 8 from J, leaving 20 bases between them. This CDR3 is 15 amino acids long. For the CDR3, the DNA is TGCGCCAGCAGCTCTGCGGGGGCCAGGGGAGAAGGCTACACCTTC. Translation: CASSSAGARGEGYTF. Complete variable domain (other parts from reference TRBV5-1 and TRBJ1-2): KAGVTQTPRYLIKTRGQQVTLSCSPISGHRSVSWYQQTPGQGLQFLFEYFSETQRNKGNFPGRFSGRQFSNSRSEMNVSTLELGDSALYLCASSSAGARGEGYTFGSGTRLTVV.

The rearrangement joins TRBV7-2 to TRBJ2-4; the match to TRBD2 covers 9 bases. Germline values: CDR1 SGHTA, CDR2 FQGNSA. J gave up 4 bases and V 5 bases, and 9 bases lay outside the gene matches. This CDR3 spans 16 amino acids. The CDR3 nucleotides read TGTGCCAGCAGCCCCACGAGAGCGGGGGGTAAAAACATTCAGTACTTC. This sequence encodes CASSPTRAGGKNIQYF.

This chain uses TRBV10-1 with TRBJ1-1; 7 nucleotides line up with TRBD1. V lost 4 bases and J lost 5; bases outside the gene matches: 7. Germline CDR1 WNHNN, CDR2 SYGVQD (reference sequence). This CDR3 is built from 14 residues. CDR3 protein: CASSADRVRTEAFF. The CDR3 nucleotides read TGCGCCAGCAGTGCTGACAGGGTCCGAACTGAAGCTTTCTTT.

The chain recombines TRBV10-3 with TRBJ2-5; D is undetermined. The V and J ends lost 6 bases and 3 bases respectively, with 14 bases between them. CDR3 length: 14 residues. The germline gives CDR1 ENHRY, CDR2 SYGVKD. The CDR3: CAIRSDILEETQYF. CDR3 coding DNA: TGTGCCATCAGGTCAGACATACTTGAAGAGACCCAGTACTTC.

The chain carries TRBV6-5 and TRBJ1-2, with no clear D. V lost 9 bases, J lost 4 bases, and 15 bases lay in between. Germline V gene data show CDR1 as MNHEY and CDR2 as SVGAGI. The CDR3 totals 13 residues. Here the CDR3 DNA reads TGTGCCAGTAAAAGCGGACGGGGCTATGGCTACACCTTC. Translated: CASKSGRGYGYTF.

The CDR3 sequence: CASSLSQGADTIYF. The DNA for the CDR3 is TGTGCCAGCAGTTTATCGCAGGGGGCTGACACCATATATTTT. V gene TRBV28 combines with J gene TRBJ1-3; TRBD1 agrees at 8 bases. This CDR3 is built from 14 residues. V trimming: 1 base; J trimming: 8 bases; junction bases outside the gene matches: 4. Germline V gene sequence: CDR1 MDHEN, CDR2 SYDVKM.

The rearrangement joins TRBV30 to TRBJ1-1; D is undetermined. V lost 1 base and J 0 bases, leaving 12 bases between the germline ends. The CDR3 consists of 15 residues. Looked up from germline, CDR1 is GTSNPN and CDR2 is SVGIG (reference sequence). CDR3 sequence reads: CAWSGRGNLNTEAFF. DNA of the CDR3: TGTGCCTGGAGTGGTAGAGGAAACTTGAACACTGAAGCTTTCTTT. The full variable domain, in which reference TRBV30 and TRBJ1-1 provide the parts outside the CDR3, is SQTIHQWPATLVQPVGSPLSLECTVEGTSNPNLYWYRQAAGRGLQLLFYSVGIGQISSEVPQNLSASRPQDRQFILSSKKLLLSDSGFYLCAWSGRGNLNTEAFFGQGTRLTVV.

In DNA form, the CDR3 reads TGTGCCAGCAGCCAAGCTGGCGGGAGTTACAATGAGCAGTTCTTC. Its translation: CASSQAGGSYNEQFF. V gene TRBV4-2 combines with J gene TRBJ2-1; 7 bases are a match to TRBD2. V was pared by 1 base and J by 4 bases, with 4 bases of the junction left unmatched. Per germline, CDR1 LGHNA and CDR2 YNFKEQ. The CDR3 contains 15 residues.

The V and J genes are TRBV20-1 and TRBJ2-7, with 11 positions matching TRBD2. Germline lookup yields CDR1 DFQATT and CDR2 SNEGSKA (reference sequence). The CDR3 is 15 amino acids. The V and J ends lost 3 bases and 7 bases, in that order; junction bases with no gene match: 11. CDR3 DNA: TGCAGTGCTAGTAGGACTAGCGGGTCCGGAAGGGAGCAGTACTTC. It is translated as CSASRTSGSGREQYF.

The rearrangement joins TRBV5-4 to TRBJ2-5; 10 nucleotides align to TRBD1. The V gene's germline CDR1 is SGHNT and CDR2 YYREEE (reference sequence). V shed 4 bases and J 4 bases; nucleotides not matched to a gene: 10. This CDR3 spans 16 amino acids. CDR3 amino acids: CASSPSGTGVRETQYF. CDR3 coding DNA: TGTGCCAGCAGCCCGTCGGGGACAGGGGTCCGAGAGACCCAGTACTTC.

The chain links TRBV3-1 (or the pseudogene TRBV3-2) to TRBJ2-5; possibly TRBD2 for D (6 bases). CDR1 is LGHDT and CDR2 is YNNKEL in the germline V gene (reference sequence). The CDR3 is made up of 18 amino acids. V was cut by 4 bases and J by 2 bases, with 23 bases left in between. CDR3 nucleotide sequence: TGTGCCAGCAGCCCGGCCCTGGGTAGCGCGGGAAAACAAGAGACCCAGTACTTC. Protein product: CASSPALGSAGKQETQYF.

This clone was seen a single time. The rearrangement joins TRBV6-2 or TRBV6-3 to TRBJ2-1; the match to TRBD2 covers 13 bases. Germline CDR1 and CDR2: MNHEY and SVGEGT. This CDR3 spans 16 amino acids. The V gene end was trimmed by 0 bases and the J gene end by 6 bases; junction bases not matched to a gene: 2. CDR3 in DNA: TGTGCCAGCAGTTACTCCGGACTAGCGGGAGTCAATGAGCAGTTCTTC. It encodes CASSYSGLAGVNEQFF.

The chain uses TRBV9 and TRBJ2-7; 11 bases fit TRBD1. The CDR3 is made up of 15 amino acids. Germline lookup yields CDR1 SGDLS and CDR2 YYNGEE. V shed 0 bases and J 4 bases; nucleotides not matched to a gene: 3. The CDR3 here is CASSVGTGGSYEQYF. DNA of the CDR3: TGTGCCAGCAGCGTAGGGACAGGGGGCTCTTACGAGCAGTACTTC. Complete variable domain (other parts from reference TRBV9 and TRBJ2-7): DSGVTQTPKHLITATGQRVTLRCSPRSGDLSVYWYQQSLDQGLQFLIQYYNGEERAKGNILERFSAQQFPDLHSELNLSSLELGDSALYFCASSVGTGGSYEQYFGPGTRLTVT.

The chain links TRBV5-4 to TRBJ1-1, with no clear D. Per germline, CDR1 SGHNT and CDR2 YYREEE (reference sequence). CDR3 size: 14 residues. The V and J ends lost 4 bases and 6 bases respectively, with 16 bases between them. CDR3 amino acids: CASSMLEAGAEAFF. In nucleotides, the CDR3 is TGTGCCAGCAGCATGCTGGAGGCAGGAGCTGAAGCTTTCTTT.

The V and J genes are TRBV5-1 and TRBJ1-1; tentative D call: TRBD1 (5 bases). CDR3 length: 12 amino acids. The germline CDR1 and CDR2 sequences are SGHRS and YFSETQ. The V gene lost 0 bases and the J gene lost 8 bases, with 8 bases spanning the gap. The CDR3 loop reads CASSLEGQEAFF. The DNA of the CDR3 is TGCGCCAGCAGCTTGGAGGGGCAGGAAGCTTTCTTT.